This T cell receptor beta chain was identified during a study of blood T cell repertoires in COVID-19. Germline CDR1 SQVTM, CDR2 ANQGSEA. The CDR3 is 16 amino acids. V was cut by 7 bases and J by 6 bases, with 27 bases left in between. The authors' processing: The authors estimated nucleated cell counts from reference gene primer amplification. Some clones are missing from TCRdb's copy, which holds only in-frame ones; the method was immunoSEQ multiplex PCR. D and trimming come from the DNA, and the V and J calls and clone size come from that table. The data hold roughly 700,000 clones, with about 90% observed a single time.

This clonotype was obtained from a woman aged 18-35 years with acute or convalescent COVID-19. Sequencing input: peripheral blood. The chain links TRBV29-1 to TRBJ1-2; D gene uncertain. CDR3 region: CSALMGGIRSLNGYTF. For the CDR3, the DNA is TGCAGCGCACTGATGGGAGGTATAAGGAGCCTAAATGGCTACACCTTC.